Listed here are 24 T cell receptor beta chains from one sample, sequenced in a study of control samples from healthy donors and cancer patients. This table comes from immunoSEQ multiplex PCR, and its TCRdb copy is limited to in-frame clones, with some not included. The table lists some 20,000 clones, around 84% of them singletons. The sequenced sample consisted of PBMCs. The origin of the receptors is a man aged 80 or over with head and neck cancer.

The chain carries TRBV3-1 (or the pseudogene TRBV3-2) and TRBJ2-3; 7 bases are shared with TRBD2. The CDR3 spans 15 residues. The trim removed 8 bases at V and 0 bases at J, leaving 8 bases unmatched. In germline, CDR1 is LGHDT, CDR2 YNNKEL (reference sequence). This chain's CDR3 is CASGRDYASTDTQYF. The CDR3 region has the DNA TGTGCCAGCGGCCGGGACTACGCTAGCACAGATACGCAGTATTTT.

The J gene is TRBJ2-7, the V gene TRBV10-1, with D perhaps TRBD1 or TRBD2 (5 bases each). Germline V gene data show CDR1 as WNHNN and CDR2 as SYGVQD (reference sequence). V shed 5 bases and J shed 3 bases, with 11 bases lying between them. The CDR3 sequence is 13 residues long. Here the CDR3 reads CASSRDGFYEQYF. The CDR3 DNA sequence: TGCGCCAGCAGTCGGGACGGATTCTACGAGCAGTACTTC.

V gene TRBV19 combines with J gene TRBJ2-1; possible D gene TRBD2, 6 bases. This CDR3 is 14 amino acids long. Trimming cost V 8 bases and J 2 bases, with 13 bases left between them. CDR1 and CDR2 (germline): LNHDA, SQIVND (reference sequence). CDR3 DNA sequence: TGTGCCAGTTACCGGGACTCCCCCTACAATGAGCAGTTCTTC. It yields the protein CASYRDSPYNEQFF.

The rearrangement joins TRBV9 to TRBJ2-3, with 8 positions matching TRBD2. Germline CDR1 and CDR2: SGDLS and YYNGEE. Losses at the gene ends were 0 bases for V and 2 bases for J; bases not matched to a gene: 5. The CDR3 spans 16 residues. The CDR3, as DNA: TGTGCCAGCAGCGTAGATACGGGAGGGCCCACAGATACGCAGTATTTT. It is translated as CASSVDTGGPTDTQYF.

The genes are TRBV6-1 and TRBJ1-2, with 8 positions matching TRBD1. The CDR3 loop spans 14 amino acids. Germline V gene data show CDR1 as MNHNS and CDR2 as SASEGT. The V segment lost 1 base and the J segment 7 bases; nucleotides outside the gene matches: 5. CDR3 sequence: CASSEEAGGSGYTF. DNA for the CDR3: TGTGCCAGCAGTGAAGAGGCAGGGGGCTCTGGCTACACCTTC.

The chain couples TRBV2 to TRBJ1-1, with D possibly matching TRBD1 (5 bases). The germline CDR1 and CDR2 sequences are SNHLY and FYNNEI. The V gene lost 4 bases and the J gene lost 4 bases, with 19 bases spanning the gap. The CDR3 is made up of 16 amino acids. The CDR3 reads CASSGGGGRGATEAFF. Written as DNA, the CDR3 is TGTGCCAGCAGTGGAGGAGGAGGGAGGGGTGCCACTGAAGCTTTCTTT. The complete variable domain, with remaining parts taken from reference TRBV2 and TRBJ1-1, reads EPEVTQTPSHQVTQMGQEVILRCVPISNHLYFYWYRQILGQKVEFLVSFYNNEISEKSEIFDDQFSVERPDGSNFTLKIRSTKLEDSAMYFCASSGGGGRGATEAFFGQGTRLTVV.

This rearrangement joins TRBV2 to TRBJ2-4, with D unresolved. Per germline, CDR1 SNHLY and CDR2 FYNNEI. The CDR3 covers 15 residues. Between the trimmed V and J ends, which lost 6 bases and 0 bases, there was a span of 12 bases. The CDR3 DNA is TGTGCCAGCAGGGTAAACATATTAGCCAAAAACATTCAGTACTTC. Translated: CASRVNILAKNIQYF.

The rearrangement uses TRBV27 and TRBJ2-1; the D is unclear. Germline CDR1 is MNHEY and CDR2 is SMNVEV (reference sequence). The CDR3 runs 14 residues. The V end was cut by 4 bases, the J end by 0 bases, with 7 bases between. CDR3 in amino acids: CASSSQPSYNEQFF. CDR3 nucleotides: TGTGCCAGCAGTTCCCAGCCCTCCTACAATGAGCAGTTCTTC.

The CDR3 reads CASTSGQGKGSPLHF. The CDR3 region has the DNA TGTGCCAGCACCTCGGGACAGGGAAAAGGATCACCCCTCCACTTT. J is TRBJ1-6 and V is TRBV6-5; 9 bases are a match to TRBD1. The CDR3 contains 15 residues. Germline trimming cut 7 bases from V and 10 bases from J; bases unmatched to any gene: 11. Germline loops: CDR1 MNHEY, CDR2 SVGAGI.

The V and J genes are TRBV6-6 and TRBJ2-7; D is ambiguous. CDR3 length equals 12 residues. The V gene's germline CDR1 is MNHNY and CDR2 SVGAGI (reference sequence). V lost 6 bases to trimming and J lost 2 bases, with 8 bases between them. The CDR3 DNA reads TGTGCCAGCAGAGCCGGACCCTACGAGCAGTACTTC. Translation gives CASRAGPYEQYF.

The CDR3 sequence is CASSRTINEQFF. CDR3 in DNA: TGTGCCAGCAGTCGAACTATCAATGAGCAGTTCTTC. V gene TRBV28 combines with J gene TRBJ2-1; D unclear. Trimming took off 5 bases at V and 6 bases at J, with 8 bases between the two ends. The CDR3 consists of 12 residues. Germline CDR1 reads MDHEN; CDR2 reads SYDVKM.

This clone has just a few counts. The CDR3 loop is CASSPHGYNEQFF. The DNA of the CDR3 is TGTGCCAGCAGCCCCCACGGTTACAATGAGCAGTTCTTC. The J gene is TRBJ2-1, the V gene TRBV12-3 or TRBV12-4; D is unclear. CDR3 length equals 13 residues. V was pared by 6 bases and J by 4 bases, with 10 bases between.

This chain links TRBV11-1 with TRBJ1-2, with D possibly being TRBD1 (5 bases). Trimming left V 0 bases short and J 2 bases short, with 7 bases between. There are 14 residues in the CDR3. From germline, CDR1 is SGHAT and CDR2 FQDESV (reference sequence). In DNA form, the CDR3 reads TGTGCCAGCAGCTTAGCCGGGGCCAACTATGGCTACACCTTC. Its protein is CASSLAGANYGYTF.

This chain joins TRBV6-6 and TRBJ1-2; maybe TRBD1 (6 bases). V shed 4 bases and J shed 2 bases, with 8 bases lying between them. This CDR3 region has 13 residues. Germline V gene sequence: CDR1 MNHNY, CDR2 SVGAGI (reference sequence). CDR3 bases: TGTGCCAGCAGTTCCCAGGGGAACTATGGCTACACCTTC. It yields the protein CASSSQGNYGYTF.

The chain uses TRBV19 and TRBJ2-3; the match to TRBD2 covers 11 bases. The CDR3 runs 15 residues. Germline CDR1 reads LNHDA; CDR2 reads SQIVND (reference sequence). The ends lost 5 bases at V and 1 base at J; junction bases unmatched: 2. CDR3 protein: CASSYSGRGTDTQYF. CDR3 DNA: TGTGCCAGTAGTTATAGCGGGAGGGGCACAGATACGCAGTATTTT.

The genes are TRBV6-4 and TRBJ2-1, with TRBD1 matching 8 bases. This CDR3 is built from 13 residues. Per germline, CDR1 MRHNA and CDR2 SNTAGT. Unmatched junction bases numbered 6, after V lost 5 bases and J lost 9 bases. CDR3 sequence reads: CASSSDRGGEQFF. Here the CDR3 DNA reads TGTGCCAGCAGTAGCGACAGGGGTGGTGAGCAGTTCTTC.

The CDR3 region has the DNA TGTGCCGGAGGAGCAGACCTCAATCAGCCCCAGCATTTT. It is translated as CAGGADLNQPQHF. V usage is TRBV19 and J usage is TRBJ1-5; no reliable D call. V lost 11 bases, J lost 3 bases, and 14 bases lay in between. The CDR3 is 13 residues long. Germline CDR1 and CDR2: LNHDA and SQIVND (reference sequence).

V gene TRBV27 combines with J gene TRBJ2-7, with D tentatively TRBD1 or TRBD2 (5 bases each). CDR1 and CDR2 from the germline V gene are MNHEY and SMNVEV (reference sequence). This CDR3 is built from 12 residues. The ends were cut back, 4 bases at V and 6 bases at J, with 10 bases in the middle. CDR3 amino acids: CASSSRGSEQYF. In DNA form, the CDR3 reads TGTGCCAGCAGTTCCCGGGGCTCCGAGCAGTACTTC.

The chain combines TRBV29-1 with TRBJ2-3; the D call may be TRBD1 or TRBD2 (5 bases each). The V end lost 1 base, the J end lost 3 bases, and 14 bases lay between the germline ends. The CDR3 consists of 15 residues. Germline CDR1 reads SQVTM; CDR2 reads ANQGSEA. CDR3: CSVEAGTVGTDTQYF. CDR3 DNA sequence: TGCAGCGTTGAAGCAGGGACGGTCGGTACAGATACGCAGTATTTT.

The rearrangement joins TRBV9 to TRBJ2-5; TRBD1 is a possible D gene (5 bases). Trimming removed 0 bases from V and 5 bases from J, with 14 bases in between. This CDR3 is built from 15 residues. Germline V gives CDR1 SGDLS, CDR2 YYNGEE. This CDR3 reads CASSVATGSWETQYF. In DNA, the CDR3 is TGTGCCAGCAGCGTAGCTACAGGATCGTGGGAGACCCAGTACTTC.

This chain links TRBV27 with TRBJ2-3, with D possibly TRBD1 on 5 matching bases. Trimming removed 8 bases from V and 4 bases from J, with 13 bases in between. Germline V gives CDR1 MNHEY, CDR2 SMNVEV (reference sequence). CDR3 size: 13 residues. Written as DNA, the CDR3 is TGTGCCAGCGGATTAAGGGGTGCAGATACGCAGTATTTT. Protein: CASGLRGADTQYF.

The gene calls are TRBV2 and TRBJ2-3; D is uncertain. Trimming pared 1 base from V and 3 bases from J, leaving 8 bases between. The CDR3 is 14 residues long. Germline-derived CDR1 and CDR2 are SNHLY and FYNNEI. The DNA of the CDR3 is TGTGCCAGCAGTGAAGTTTTGCTAACAGATACGCAGTATTTT. This gives the protein CASSEVLLTDTQYF. The entire variable domain, with the rest obtained from reference TRBV2 and TRBJ2-3, is as follows: EPEVTQTPSHQVTQMGQEVILRCVPISNHLYFYWYRQILGQKVEFLVSFYNNEISEKSEIFDDQFSVERPDGSNFTLKIRSTKLEDSAMYFCASSEVLLTDTQYFGPGTRLTVL.

This clone appeared a few times. This chain joins TRBV11-2 and TRBJ2-7; D possibly corresponds to TRBD1 (5 bases). V lost 3 bases to trimming and J lost 4 bases, with 13 bases between them. CDR1 is SGHAT, CDR2 FQNNGV, per germline. The CDR3 is 14 amino acids. CDR3 in DNA: TGTGCCAGCAGCTTGGGGTTAGGGGATTACGAGCAGTACTTC. This sequence encodes CASSLGLGDYEQYF. Supplemented by reference TRBV11-2 and TRBJ2-7, the full variable domain reads EAGVAQSPRYKIIEKRQSVAFWCNPISGHATLYWYQQILGQGPKLLIQFQNNGVVDDSQLPKDRFSAERLKGVDSTLKIQPAKLEDSAVYLCASSLGLGDYEQYFGPGTRLTVT.

The V gene is TRBV7-6, the J gene TRBJ2-2; D remains unclear. The V gene lost 4 bases and the J gene lost 1 base, with 13 bases spanning the gap. The CDR3 has 16 residues. CDR1 is SGHVS, CDR2 FNYEAQ, per germline. The CDR3 region is CASSSLEGLNTGELFF. The CDR3 nucleotides are TGTGCCAGCAGCTCGCTGGAAGGCCTGAACACCGGGGAGCTGTTTTTT.